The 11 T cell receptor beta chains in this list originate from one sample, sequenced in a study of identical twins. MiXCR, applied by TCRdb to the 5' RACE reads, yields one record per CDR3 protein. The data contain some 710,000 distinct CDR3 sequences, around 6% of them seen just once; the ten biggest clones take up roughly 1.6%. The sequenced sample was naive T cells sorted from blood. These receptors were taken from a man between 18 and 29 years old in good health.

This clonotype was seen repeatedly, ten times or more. The CDR3: CASSLWGYEQYF. The DNA for the CDR3 is TGTGCCAGCAGTTTATGGGGGTACGAGCAGTACTTC. This chain links TRBV27 with TRBJ2-7; D could derive from TRBD1 or TRBD2 (5 bases each). This CDR3 is 12 amino acids long. Germline loops: CDR1 MNHEY, CDR2 SMNVEV (reference sequence). V shed 1 base and J shed 4 bases, with 5 bases lying between them.

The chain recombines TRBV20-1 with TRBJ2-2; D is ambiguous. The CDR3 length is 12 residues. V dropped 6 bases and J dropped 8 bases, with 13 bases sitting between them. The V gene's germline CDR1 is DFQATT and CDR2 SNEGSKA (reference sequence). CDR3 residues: CSATPPAGELFF. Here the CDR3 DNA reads TGCAGTGCAACCCCCCCAGCGGGGGAGCTGTTTTTT.

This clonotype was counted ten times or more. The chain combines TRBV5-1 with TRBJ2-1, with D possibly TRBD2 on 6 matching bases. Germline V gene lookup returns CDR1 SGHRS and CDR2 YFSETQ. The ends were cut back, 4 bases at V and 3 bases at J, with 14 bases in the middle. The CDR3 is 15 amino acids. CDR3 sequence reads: CASSPTGERYNEQFF. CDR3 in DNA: TGCGCCAGCAGCCCCACGGGAGAGCGCTACAATGAGCAGTTCTTC.

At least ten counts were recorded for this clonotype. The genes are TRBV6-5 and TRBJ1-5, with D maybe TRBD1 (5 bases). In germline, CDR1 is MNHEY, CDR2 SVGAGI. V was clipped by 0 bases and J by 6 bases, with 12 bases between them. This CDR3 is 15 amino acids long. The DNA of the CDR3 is TGTGCCAGCAGTTACTCATCGGGGGGAGGTCAGCCCCAGCATTTT. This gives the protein CASSYSSGGGQPQHF.

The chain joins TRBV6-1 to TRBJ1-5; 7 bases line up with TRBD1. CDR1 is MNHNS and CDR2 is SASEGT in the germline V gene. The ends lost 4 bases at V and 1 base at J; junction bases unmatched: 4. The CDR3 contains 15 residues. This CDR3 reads CASSVGGVSNQPQHF. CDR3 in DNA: TGTGCCAGCAGTGTAGGGGGCGTGAGCAATCAGCCCCAGCATTTT.

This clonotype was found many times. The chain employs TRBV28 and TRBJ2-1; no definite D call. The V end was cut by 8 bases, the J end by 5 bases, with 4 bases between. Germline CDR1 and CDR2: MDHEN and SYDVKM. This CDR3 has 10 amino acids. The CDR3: CASADNEQFF. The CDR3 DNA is TGTGCCAGCGCGGACAATGAGCAGTTCTTC.

This CDR3 reads CASSPSIGDTQYF. The CDR3 bases are TGTGCCAGCAGCCCCTCAATAGGGGATACGCAGTATTTT. The rearrangement joins TRBV7-2 to TRBJ2-3; D is unresolved. Trimming left V 5 bases short and J 6 bases short, with 12 bases between. The CDR3 sequence is 13 residues long. Germline values: CDR1 SGHTA, CDR2 FQGNSA.

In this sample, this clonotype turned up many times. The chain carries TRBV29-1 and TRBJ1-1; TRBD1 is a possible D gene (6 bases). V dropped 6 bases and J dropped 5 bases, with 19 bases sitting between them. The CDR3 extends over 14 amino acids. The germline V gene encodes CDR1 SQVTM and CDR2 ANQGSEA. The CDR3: CSVRDTRPGTEAFF. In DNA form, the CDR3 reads TGCAGCGTAAGGGACACTCGACCGGGGACTGAAGCTTTCTTT.

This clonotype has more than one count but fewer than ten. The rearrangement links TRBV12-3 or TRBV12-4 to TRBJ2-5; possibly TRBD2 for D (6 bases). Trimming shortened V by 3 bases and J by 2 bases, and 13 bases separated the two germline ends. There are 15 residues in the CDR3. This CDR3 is CASSFGGRKQETQYF. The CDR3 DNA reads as TGTGCCAGCAGTTTTGGAGGGCGTAAACAAGAGACCCAGTACTTC.

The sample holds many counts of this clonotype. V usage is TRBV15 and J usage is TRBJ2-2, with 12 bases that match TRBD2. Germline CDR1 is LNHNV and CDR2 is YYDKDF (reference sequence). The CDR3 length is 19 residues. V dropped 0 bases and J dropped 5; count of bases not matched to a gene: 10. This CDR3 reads CATSREPLLAGGGTGELFF. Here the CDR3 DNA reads TGTGCCACCAGCAGAGAACCCCTCCTAGCGGGAGGGGGTACCGGGGAGCTGTTTTTT.

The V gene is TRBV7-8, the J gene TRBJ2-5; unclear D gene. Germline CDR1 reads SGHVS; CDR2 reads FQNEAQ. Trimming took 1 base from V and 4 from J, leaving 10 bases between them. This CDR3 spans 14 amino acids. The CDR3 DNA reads TGTGCCAGCAGCTTAGAAGCAGGACCAGAGACCCAGTACTTC. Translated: CASSLEAGPETQYF.